The sequence of this TCR beta chain was determined in a study of blood T cell repertoires in COVID-19. Germline lookup yields CDR1 PRHDT and CDR2 FYEKMQ (reference sequence). This CDR3 contains 19 residues. After removal of 4 bases from V and 2 bases from J, the junction contained 12 bases not matched to a gene. The study recruited people aged 18 to 89 years across around 24 US areas. Donors were grouped by their self-reported clinical history. This clone was seen only once. The data were produced by immunoSEQ multiplex PCR, yet TCRdb's version contains in-frame clones alone and is incomplete. The sample includes roughly 250,000 clones, around 88% of them seen just once.

The sequence was collected from a woman in her forties or fifties who had recovered from COVID-19. The chain has TRBV13 and TRBJ2-5, with 14 bases lining up with TRBD2. The sequenced material came from PBMCs or T cells enriched from blood (not recorded which). The CDR3 spells CASSYRLGLAGDEQETQYF. The CDR3 nucleotides read TGTGCCAGCAGCTACCGCCTGGGACTAGCGGGAGATGAGCAAGAGACCCAGTACTTC.